Presented here are 7 T cell receptor beta chains from one specimen sequenced in a study of CD8 T cells in ankylosing spondylitis (dated by TCRdb to about 2017). To prepare the library, 5' RACE was applied. These reads were obtained on an Illumina HiSeq 2500. In-frame beta chains were kept once TCRdb had trimmed the public reads at Q25 with fastp and called clones with MiXCR. Here each entry gathers all rows of one CDR3 protein and keeps the most common genes and DNA. Counted in this sample were some 300,000 distinct CDR3 sequences; less than 25% of them appeared once. Jointly, the top ten make up 3% to 4% of the sample. Material for sequencing was blood, either unsorted or a sorted T cell fraction (not recorded which). The receptors were sampled from a female donor with ankylosing spondylitis or in good health (not recorded which).

V gene TRBV30 combines with J gene TRBJ1-1; D is uncertain. The germline gives CDR1 GTSNPN, CDR2 SVGIG (reference sequence). This CDR3 has 13 amino acids. Between the trimmed V and J ends, which lost 0 bases and 3 bases, there was a span of 8 bases. CDR3: CAWSVQLDTEAFF. In DNA form, the CDR3 reads TGTGCCTGGAGTGTACAGTTGGACACTGAAGCTTTCTTT.

CDR3 in amino acids: CAWSDSNEKLFF. CDR3 coding DNA: TGTGCCTGGAGTGACAGTAATGAAAAACTGTTTTTT. The rearrangement joins TRBV30 to TRBJ1-4; D is uncertain. Germline V gene data show CDR1 as GTSNPN and CDR2 as SVGIG (reference sequence). Trimming removed 1 base from V and 4 bases from J, with 4 bases in between. There are 12 residues in the CDR3.

Concerning this clonotype itself: This may be a read error: a much more frequent sequence differs by one nucleotide. V usage is TRBV30 and J usage is TRBJ1-2, with D tentatively TRBD1 (5 bases). The CDR3 has 14 residues. Germline values: CDR1 GTSNPN, CDR2 SVGIG (reference sequence). CDR3 region: CARSVQRGAAGYTF. The CDR3 coding sequence is TGTGCCCGGAGTGTACAGCGAGGGGCGGCTGGCTACACCTTC.

The V call is TRBV29-1, the J call TRBJ2-3; D gene uncertain. V lost 4 bases, J lost 2 bases, and 16 bases lay in between. CDR3 length equals 15 residues. CDR1 and CDR2 from the germline V gene are SQVTM and ANQGSEA. Here the CDR3 DNA reads TGCAGCGTTGGGCCTAGGGCGTCGGACACAGATACGCAGTATTTT. Residues: CSVGPRASDTDTQYF.

The J gene is TRBJ2-6, the V gene TRBV5-5; D remains ambiguous. V gave up 4 bases and J gave up 4 bases, with 12 bases separating them. The CDR3 is 15 residues long. Germline CDR1 SGHKS, CDR2 YYEKEE (reference sequence). The CDR3 is CASSRVEAGANVLTF. As DNA, the CDR3 is TGTGCCAGCAGCCGAGTAGAGGCCGGGGCCAACGTCCTGACTTTC.

This chain joins TRBV20-1 and TRBJ2-7; 7 bases map to TRBD2. The ends lost 3 bases at V and 1 base at J; junction bases unmatched: 9. Germline CDR1 reads DFQATT; CDR2 reads SNEGSKA (reference sequence). This CDR3 is 15 amino acids long. CDR3 sequence: CSARVSGLRSYEQYF. CDR3 DNA: TGCAGTGCTAGGGTATCGGGACTACGATCCTACGAGCAGTACTTC.

The rearrangement uses TRBV6-2 or TRBV6-3 and TRBJ2-2; D gene ambiguous. In germline, CDR1 is MNHEY, CDR2 SVGEGT. The CDR3 is 13 amino acids. Trimming stripped 6 bases from V and 7 bases from J, with 12 bases between. This CDR3 reads CASRTPIFGELFF. The CDR3 bases are TGTGCCAGCAGGACTCCGATATTCGGGGAGCTGTTTTTT.